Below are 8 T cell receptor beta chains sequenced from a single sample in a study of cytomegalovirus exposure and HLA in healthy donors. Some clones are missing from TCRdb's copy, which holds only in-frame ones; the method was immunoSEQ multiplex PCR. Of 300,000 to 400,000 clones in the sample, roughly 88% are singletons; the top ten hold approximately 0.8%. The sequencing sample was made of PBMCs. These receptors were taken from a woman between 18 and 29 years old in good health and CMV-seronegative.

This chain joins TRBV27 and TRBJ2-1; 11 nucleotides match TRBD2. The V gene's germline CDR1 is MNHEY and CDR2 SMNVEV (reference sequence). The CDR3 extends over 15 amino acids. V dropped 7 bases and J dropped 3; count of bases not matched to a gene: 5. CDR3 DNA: TGTGCCAGCAAGCTCGGGACTAGCGGCTACAATGAGCAGTTCTTC. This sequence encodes CASKLGTSGYNEQFF.

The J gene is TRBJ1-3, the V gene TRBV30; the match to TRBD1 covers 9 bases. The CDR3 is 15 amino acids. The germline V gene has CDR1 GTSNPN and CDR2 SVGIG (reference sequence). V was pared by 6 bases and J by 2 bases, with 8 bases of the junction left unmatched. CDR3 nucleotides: TGTGCCTGCACGTTGACAGGGGGGACTGGAAACACCATATATTTT. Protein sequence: CACTLTGGTGNTIYF.

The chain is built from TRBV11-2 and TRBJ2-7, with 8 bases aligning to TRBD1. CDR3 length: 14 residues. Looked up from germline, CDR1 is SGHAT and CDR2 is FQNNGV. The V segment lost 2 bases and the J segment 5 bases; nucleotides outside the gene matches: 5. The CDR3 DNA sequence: TGTGCCAGCAGCTTAACAGGGGGAAACGACGAGCAGTACTTC. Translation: CASSLTGGNDEQYF.

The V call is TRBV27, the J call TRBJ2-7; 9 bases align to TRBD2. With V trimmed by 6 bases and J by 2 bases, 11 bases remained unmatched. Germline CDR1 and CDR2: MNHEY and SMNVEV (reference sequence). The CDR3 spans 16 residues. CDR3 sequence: CASSTHLAGIPYEQYF. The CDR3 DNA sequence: TGTGCCAGCAGCACCCACCTAGCGGGGATACCCTACGAGCAGTACTTC.

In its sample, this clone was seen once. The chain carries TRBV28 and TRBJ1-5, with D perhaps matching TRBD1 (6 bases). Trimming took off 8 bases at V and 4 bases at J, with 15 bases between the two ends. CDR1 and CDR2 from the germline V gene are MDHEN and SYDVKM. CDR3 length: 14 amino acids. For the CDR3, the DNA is TGTGCCAGCTCCCCCGGGGACACAAATCAGCCCCAGCATTTT. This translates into CASSPGDTNQPQHF.

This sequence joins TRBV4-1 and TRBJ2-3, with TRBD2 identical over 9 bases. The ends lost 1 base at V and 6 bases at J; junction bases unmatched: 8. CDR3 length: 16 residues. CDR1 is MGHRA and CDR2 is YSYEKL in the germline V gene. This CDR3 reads CASSQATSGRRDTQYF. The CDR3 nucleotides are TGCGCCAGCAGCCAAGCGACTAGCGGACGCAGGGATACGCAGTATTTT.

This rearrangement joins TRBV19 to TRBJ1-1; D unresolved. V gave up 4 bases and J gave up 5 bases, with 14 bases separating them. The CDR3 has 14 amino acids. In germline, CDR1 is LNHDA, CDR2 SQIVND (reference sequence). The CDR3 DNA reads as TGTGCCAGTAGTACCCCGAGGGTAAGGACTGAAGCTTTCTTT. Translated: CASSTPRVRTEAFF.

The CDR3 DNA is TGTGCCAGCAGCTTGGCCCTTTTGGCAGGAGGAAACACCATATATTTT. Translated, it gives CASSLALLAGGNTIYF. The chain uses TRBV5-5 and TRBJ1-3; no clear D gene. The CDR3 is 16 residues long. Germline V gene lookup returns CDR1 SGHKS and CDR2 YYEKEE (reference sequence). V was trimmed by 0 bases and J by 4 bases, leaving 14 bases between them. The full variable domain, with the rest looked up from reference TRBV5-5 and TRBJ1-3, is DAGVTQSPTHLIKTRGQQVTLRCSPISGHKSVSWYQQVLGQGPQFIFQYYEKEERGRGNFPDRFSARQFPNYSSELNVNALLLGDSALYLCASSLALLAGGNTIYFGEGSWLTVV.